The clone carrying this T cell receptor beta chain was seen repeatedly, ten times or more. This CDR3 has 14 amino acids. Germline V gene sequence: CDR1 MNHEY, CDR2 SVGEGT. The J segment lost 2 bases and the V segment lost 7 bases, leaving 5 bases of the junction unmatched. MiXCR, run by TCRdb on the PCR reads, gives a single entry per CDR3 protein. The sample includes over 100,000 distinct CDR3 sequences, 45% to 60% of them seen just once. The source of the sample is a study of CDR3 diversity in severe acne. Source material: blood. The rearrangement links TRBV6-2 or TRBV6-3 to TRBJ2-7, with TRBD1 matching over 10 bases. This receptor was identified in a male donor with acne. This CDR3 is CASNSGQGAYEQYF. CDR3 DNA sequence: TGTGCCAGCAATTCAGGACAGGGGGCCTACGAGCAGTACTTC.